Each of the 32 T cell receptor beta chains below was sequenced from the same sample in a study of blood T cell repertoires in COVID-19 (dated by TCRdb to about 2020). Libraries came from the immunoSEQ multiplex PCR assay. TCRdb holds this immuneACCESS table with in-frame rearrangements only. Some clones are missing; in checked studies, unresolved V genes explain under half, and the rest has no known cause. The sample profile shows hundreds of thousands of clones; around nine tenths of them were found once. The top ten clones comprise 5.5% to 6.5% of the sample. The sequenced material came from peripheral blood. The source of these receptors is a man aged 55-75 years who had recovered from COVID-19.

This clone was detected only once. The rearrangement uses TRBV18 and TRBJ1-1; D call uncertain. Deletions cut 4 bases from V and 1 base from J, with 10 bases between. CDR1 and CDR2 from the germline V gene are KGHSH and LQKENI. This CDR3 is 14 amino acids long. Here the CDR3 DNA reads TGTGCCAGCTCACAGGGAGGGCCGAACACTGAAGCTTTCTTT. Encoded protein: CASSQGGPNTEAFF.

In this sample, this clone turned up once. V is TRBV4-1 and J is TRBJ1-1; 9 bases are a match to TRBD1. This CDR3 comprises 18 residues. The V and J ends lost 0 bases and 1 base, in that order; junction bases with no gene match: 9. CDR1 and CDR2 from the germline V gene are MGHRA and YSYEKL. The CDR3 loop reads CASSQEAPGQGQNTEAFF. Written as DNA, the CDR3 is TGCGCCAGCAGCCAAGAGGCCCCGGGACAGGGTCAGAACACTGAAGCTTTCTTT.

This chain uses TRBV6-5 with TRBJ2-1, with a tentative D call TRBD2 (6 bases). Germline V gene lookup returns CDR1 MNHEY and CDR2 SVGAGI. V was clipped by 5 bases and J by 1 base, with 12 bases between them. The CDR3 has 15 amino acids. CDR3 protein: CASSTTSFSYNEQFF. The CDR3 nucleotides are TGTGCCAGCAGTACTACTAGCTTTTCCTACAATGAGCAGTTCTTC.

This clone was counted a single time. The rearrangement uses TRBV2 and TRBJ2-5; 8 positions match TRBD1. Germline-derived CDR1 and CDR2 are SNHLY and FYNNEI. This CDR3 is 14 amino acids long. Trimming removed 6 bases from V and 2 bases from J; junction bases left unmatched: 5. Here the CDR3 DNA reads TGTGCCAGCAGCTCCCAGGGGGCACAAGAGACCCAGTACTTC. It translates to CASSSQGAQETQYF. The full variable domain, completed using reference TRBV2 and TRBJ2-5, is EPEVTQTPSHQVTQMGQEVILRCVPISNHLYFYWYRQILGQKVEFLVSFYNNEISEKSEIFDDQFSVERPDGSNFTLKIRSTKLEDSAMYFCASSSQGAQETQYFGPGTRLLVL.

As for this clone: Other DNA variants within this sample encode the same CDR3. The rearrangement joins TRBV7-8 to TRBJ1-1; D is ambiguous. This CDR3 has 13 residues. Between the trimmed V and J ends, which lost 1 base and 2 bases, there was a span of 5 bases. Germline CDR1 is SGHVS and CDR2 is FQNEAQ. The CDR3 coding sequence is TGTGCCAGCAGCTTAGATAGAAACACTGAAGCTTTCTTT. Translation: CASSLDRNTEAFF. Drawing the rest from reference TRBV7-8 and TRBJ1-1, the complete variable domain is GAGVSQSPRYKVAKRGQDVALRCDPISGHVSLFWYQQALGQGPEFLTYFQNEAQLDKSGLPSDRFFAERPEGSVSTLKIQRTQQEDSAVYLCASSLDRNTEAFFGQGTRLTVV.

This chain links TRBV7-3 with TRBJ2-7; D is possibly TRBD1 (6 bases). V was clipped by 5 bases and J by 8 bases, with 25 bases between them. CDR1 SGHTA and CDR2 FQGTGA come from the germline V gene. CDR3 length: 16 residues. The CDR3 region has the DNA TGTGCCAGCAGCCGGTCCGGGACACACTACTTTGTAAAGCAGTACTTC. As protein: CASSRSGTHYFVKQYF.

Of note for this clone: An end of the junction differs from the germline gene, which may be a read error. The V gene is TRBV6-5, the J gene TRBJ2-3, with D unresolved. Germline CDR1 reads MNHEY; CDR2 reads SVGAGI. The CDR3 runs 16 residues. The CDR3 DNA follows: TGTACCAGCAGTTACTCGTTCCAACAGAGCACAGATACGCAGTATTTT. Its translation is CTSSYSFQQSTDTQYF.

This chain uses TRBV5-1 with TRBJ1-5, with TRBD1 matching 8 bases. Unmatched junction bases numbered 6, after V lost 4 bases and J lost 3 bases. The CDR3 is made up of 15 amino acids. Per germline, CDR1 SGHRS and CDR2 YFSETQ. The CDR3 DNA reads TGCGCCAGCAGCGTAGGGACAGGTCACAATCAGCCCCAGCATTTT. This sequence encodes CASSVGTGHNQPQHF.

The V and J genes are TRBV11-3 and TRBJ2-3, with D maybe TRBD2 (6 bases). Trimming removed 5 bases at V and 0 bases at J, with 12 bases between. Germline CDR1 SGHNT, CDR2 YENEEA. There are 15 residues in the CDR3. CDR3 residues: CASSPGTSSTDTQYF. In DNA, the CDR3 is TGTGCCAGCAGCCCGGGGACTTCTAGCACAGATACGCAGTATTTT.

The DNA of the CDR3 is TGTGCCAGCGCGGCAGGGGAGATTTTTACTGAAAAACTGTTTTTT. This sequence encodes CASAAGEIFTEKLFF. This chain joins TRBV6-6 and TRBJ1-4; D may be TRBD1 (6 bases). Germline V gene data show CDR1 as MNHNY and CDR2 as SVGAGI (reference sequence). This CDR3 is 15 amino acids long. Trimming removed 8 bases at V and 7 bases at J, with 20 bases between.

The chain employs TRBV3-1 (or the pseudogene TRBV3-2) and TRBJ2-1; D is unclear. V was trimmed by 1 base and J by 5 bases, leaving 3 bases between them. The germline gives CDR1 LGHDT, CDR2 YNNKEL (reference sequence). This CDR3 comprises 12 residues. CDR3 in DNA: TGTGCCAGCAGCCAAGTAAACAATGAGCAGTTCTTC. Its protein product is CASSQVNNEQFF.

The V gene is TRBV4-1, the J gene TRBJ2-5, with 12 bases lining up with TRBD2. The V gene end was trimmed by 3 bases and the J gene end by 2 bases; junction bases not matched to a gene: 4. The CDR3 spans 16 residues. CDR1 and CDR2 from the germline V gene are MGHRA and YSYEKL. The CDR3 DNA follows: TGCGCCAGCAGCCAGACTAGCGGGGGACCTCAAGAGACCCAGTACTTC. Protein: CASSQTSGGPQETQYF.

The chain combines TRBV5-1 with TRBJ2-1, with 10 bases matching TRBD2. Germline loops: CDR1 SGHRS, CDR2 YFSETQ. Trimming removed 4 bases from V and 9 bases from J; junction bases left unmatched: 10. The CDR3 covers 15 residues. CDR3 in DNA: TGCGCCAGCAGCGAAGCGGGAGGGCCGGCGGGTGAGCAGTTCTTC. It is translated as CASSEAGGPAGEQFF.

V gene TRBV7-2 combines with J gene TRBJ2-7, with D possibly being TRBD2 (6 bases). This CDR3 is built from 14 residues. Germline CDR1 and CDR2: SGHTA and FQGNSA. Trimming removed 5 bases at V and 3 bases at J, with 14 bases between. In DNA form, the CDR3 reads TGTGCCAGCAGCCGCGCGGGGCGTAACTACGAGCAGTACTTC. This codes for CASSRAGRNYEQYF.

The chain joins TRBV19 to TRBJ2-1; 7 nucleotides match TRBD1. Germline loops: CDR1 LNHDA, CDR2 SQIVND (reference sequence). The CDR3 length is 14 residues. The ends lost 3 bases at V and 2 bases at J; junction bases unmatched: 1. The CDR3 nucleotides read TGTGCCAGTAGTATGGACAGGCCCTACAATGAGCAGTTCTTC. This translates into CASSMDRPYNEQFF.

This clone has only a few counts. This chain connects TRBV6-1 to TRBJ1-6; D is uncertain. The germline V and J ends were trimmed by 0 bases and 8 bases, with 5 bases remaining between them. This CDR3 is 13 amino acids long. Germline V gene data show CDR1 as MNHNS and CDR2 as SASEGT. The CDR3 DNA reads TGTGCCAGCAGTGAAGCCGAGTATTCACCCCTCCACTTT. It translates to CASSEAEYSPLHF.

The chain joins TRBV10-3 to TRBJ1-1, with 8 bases that match TRBD1. The CDR3 loop spans 13 amino acids. V dropped 5 bases and J dropped 3; count of bases not matched to a gene: 2. Germline V gene data show CDR1 as ENHRY and CDR2 as SYGVKD. CDR3 sequence reads: CAISQTGDTEAFF. In nucleotides, the CDR3 is TGTGCCATCAGTCAGACAGGGGACACTGAAGCTTTCTTT.

This clone was recorded only once. CDR3 sequence: CASSSYAPTDTQYF. The CDR3 region has the DNA TGTGCCAGCAGTTCCTACGCACCGACAGATACGCAGTATTTT. The chain has TRBV27 and TRBJ2-3, with no clear D. The ends were cut back, 4 bases at V and 3 bases at J, with 11 bases in the middle. Germline loops: CDR1 MNHEY, CDR2 SMNVEV (reference sequence). The CDR3 extends over 14 amino acids.

This clone was found a few times. The V and J genes are TRBV19 and TRBJ2-5; the D gene is possibly TRBD1 (7 bases). CDR1 is LNHDA and CDR2 is SQIVND in the germline V gene (reference sequence). V was pared by 7 bases and J by 5 bases, with 8 bases between. This CDR3 comprises 11 residues. The CDR3 sequence: CASTGGETQYF. The CDR3 DNA reads as TGTGCCAGTACAGGGGGGGAGACCCAGTACTTC.

This clone was found a few times. The rearrangement joins TRBV2 to TRBJ2-5; weak D call: TRBD1 (6 bases). Trimming stripped 5 bases from V and 7 bases from J, with 20 bases between. From germline, CDR1 is SNHLY and CDR2 FYNNEI. The CDR3 contains 15 residues. The DNA of the CDR3 is TGTGCCAGCAGTCCTCTTACAGGGCGTGGTGGGACCCAGTACTTC. It translates to CASSPLTGRGGTQYF.

J is TRBJ2-5 and V is TRBV29-1; D is unresolved. CDR1 is SQVTM and CDR2 is ANQGSEA in the germline V gene. This CDR3 comprises 15 residues. The V and J ends lost 2 bases and 2 bases respectively, with 15 bases between them. In nucleotides, the CDR3 is TGCAGCGTTGAATGGCAGGTCGGCCATCAAGAGACCCAGTACTTC. It is translated as CSVEWQVGHQETQYF.

J is TRBJ2-2 and V is TRBV28; D might be TRBD1 (5 bases). Germline CDR1 MDHEN, CDR2 SYDVKM. This CDR3 region has 15 residues. V was cut by 3 bases and J by 7 bases, with 15 bases left in between. The CDR3 DNA reads TGTGCCAGCAGTTTTACGGAGAAGGGGCGCGGGGAGCTGTTTTTT. Amino acids: CASSFTEKGRGELFF.

This chain joins TRBV27 and TRBJ1-6; D is possibly TRBD1 (5 bases). Germline CDR1 and CDR2: MNHEY and SMNVEV (reference sequence). Trimming removed 4 bases from V and 0 bases from J, with 16 bases in between. The CDR3 has 18 residues. CDR3 sequence: CASSSRDSYGSYNSPLHF. The CDR3, as DNA: TGTGCCAGCAGTTCGCGGGACTCTTACGGCTCCTATAATTCACCCCTCCACTTT.

The chain carries TRBV9 and TRBJ2-4, with D perhaps matching TRBD2 (5 bases). The length of the CDR3 is 14 residues. Trimming removed 1 base at V and 8 bases at J, with 13 bases between. Germline values: CDR1 SGDLS, CDR2 YYNGEE. The CDR3 sequence is CASSVLAVGDIQYF. The CDR3 region has the DNA TGTGCCAGCAGCGTACTAGCAGTTGGGGACATTCAGTACTTC.

About this clone: A junction boundary mismatches the germline segment, possibly from a read error. The chain couples TRBV6-1 to TRBJ2-3; D possibly corresponds to TRBD1 (6 bases). Germline V gives CDR1 MNHNS, CDR2 SASEGT. This CDR3 is 16 amino acids long. Here the CDR3 DNA reads TGTGCCAGCAGTGTTGACCACAGGGAGTACACAAATACGCAGTATTTT. It yields the protein CASSVDHREYTNTQYF.

The chain uses TRBV6-1 and TRBJ1-1; D might be TRBD1 (5 bases). The germline gives CDR1 MNHNS, CDR2 SASEGT. CDR3 length: 12 residues. V gave up 3 bases and J gave up 13 bases, with 15 bases separating them. The CDR3 sequence: CASSEWGYRLFF. The CDR3 nucleotides are TGTGCCAGCAGTGAGTGGGGCTATCGGCTTTTCTTT.

This rearrangement joins TRBV4-1 to TRBJ2-5; TRBD2 agrees at 8 bases. The length of the CDR3 is 18 residues. V shed 0 bases, J shed 2 bases, and the junction held 11 bases outside the gene matches. Germline V CDR1 and CDR2: MGHRA, YSYEKL. The CDR3 DNA is TGCGCCAGCAGCCAAGAGGGGGAAGTAGCGGGGACTCAAGAGACCCAGTACTTC. Residues: CASSQEGEVAGTQETQYF.

V usage is TRBV18 and J usage is TRBJ2-7; TRBD2 matches 9 bases. The germline V gene encodes CDR1 KGHSH and CDR2 LQKENI. The V gene end was trimmed by 6 bases and the J gene end by 1 base; junction bases not matched to a gene: 10. The CDR3 consists of 16 residues. The CDR3 nucleotides read TGTGCCAGCTCCCCCTGGGTTAGCGGGAGTTCCTACGAGCAGTACTTC. It codes for CASSPWVSGSSYEQYF.

The sample holds one count of this clone. This sequence joins TRBV5-1 and TRBJ1-2; possible D gene TRBD1, 6 bases. Germline values: CDR1 SGHRS, CDR2 YFSETQ. The V end lost 4 bases, the J end lost 1 base, and 11 bases lay between the germline ends. This CDR3 comprises 14 residues. CDR3 nucleotide sequence: TGCGCCAGCAGCCAATACAGGGATAACTATGGCTACACCTTC. This encodes CASSQYRDNYGYTF.

The chain combines TRBV7-2 with TRBJ2-2; D perhaps matches TRBD2 (5 bases). The germline V and J ends were trimmed by 2 bases and 3 bases, with 7 bases remaining between them. Germline V lookup: CDR1 SGHTA, CDR2 FQGNSA. There are 14 residues in the CDR3. The chain's CDR3 is CASSLRRDTGELFF. CDR3 bases: TGTGCCAGCAGCTTACGGCGGGACACCGGGGAGCTGTTTTTT. Variable domain in full (rest from reference TRBV7-2 and TRBJ2-2): GAGVSQSPSNKVTEKGKDVELRCDPISGHTALYWYRQSLGQGLEFLIYFQGNSAPDKSGLPSDRFSAERTGGSVSTLTIQRTQQEDSAVYLCASSLRRDTGELFFGEGSRLTVL.

The chain is built from TRBV25-1 and TRBJ2-7; a weak D match, TRBD2 (7 bases). The CDR3 is 14 amino acids. Between the trimmed V and J ends, which lost 2 bases and 3 bases, there was a span of 11 bases. Germline V lookup: CDR1 MGHDK, CDR2 SYGVNS. The chain's CDR3 is CASSEGGGSYEQYF. In DNA, the CDR3 is TGTGCCAGCAGTGAAGGGGGCGGGAGCTACGAGCAGTACTTC.

V gene TRBV10-3 combines with J gene TRBJ2-7; maybe TRBD2 (5 bases). The CDR3 sequence is 14 residues long. Trimming stripped 0 bases from V and 5 bases from J, with 11 bases between. The germline V gene has CDR1 ENHRY and CDR2 SYGVKD. CDR3 in DNA: TGTGCCATCAGTGAGTCCCGGACTGTAGACGAGCAGTACTTC. It yields the protein CAISESRTVDEQYF.